The next 10 T cell receptor beta chains were all read from a single sample in a study of spatial heterogeneity in lung cancer. Documented time point: sample taken at primary tumor resection. Whole RNA came from tumor, nontumor lung or frozen PBMC and was sequenced without being sorted. TCRdb used MiXCR to reprocess the 5' RACE reads, holding one entry per CDR3 protein. Seen here are more than 30,000 distinct CDR3 sequences, around 5.2% observed once, and the top ten hold about 25%. The sample here was PBMCs, taken at surgery. These receptor sequences come from a female donor with early-stage non-small cell lung cancer.

This clonotype was detected many times. This chain uses TRBV6-5 with TRBJ1-5; D unresolved. The CDR3 spans 16 residues. Germline V gene lookup returns CDR1 MNHEY and CDR2 SVGAGI. The V end lost 5 bases, the J end lost 0 bases, and 14 bases lay between the germline ends. The CDR3 nucleotides are TGTGCCAGCAGTCACCGGGCCCAAATTAGCAATCAGCCCCAGCATTTT. Translating it yields CASSHRAQISNQPQHF.

This clonotype was counted a few times. V is TRBV5-5 and J is TRBJ2-3, with D uncertain. The CDR3 loop spans 14 amino acids. V was clipped by 0 bases and J by 4 bases, with 9 bases between them. Germline-derived CDR1 and CDR2 are SGHKS and YYEKEE (reference sequence). CDR3 DNA sequence: TGTGCCAGCAGCTTGGCCTCTGGCGCAGATACGCAGTATTTT. This sequence encodes CASSLASGADTQYF. The variable domain in full, with the rest retrieved from reference TRBV5-5 and TRBJ2-3, is DAGVTQSPTHLIKTRGQQVTLRCSPISGHKSVSWYQQVLGQGPQFIFQYYEKEERGRGNFPDRFSARQFPNYSSELNVNALLLGDSALYLCASSLASGADTQYFGPGTRLTVL.

The chain uses TRBV5-1 and TRBJ2-3, with 9 bases that match TRBD1. Germline-derived CDR1 and CDR2 are SGHRS and YFSETQ. V was pared by 2 bases and J by 1 base, with 5 bases of the junction left unmatched. The CDR3 is 16 residues long. The DNA of the CDR3 is TGCGCCAGCAGCTTAAATACAGGGGGCGGCACAGATACGCAGTATTTT. Protein product: CASSLNTGGGTDTQYF.

This clonotype was seen many times. Relative to the germline gene, one junction end is altered; a read error may explain this. The chain is built from TRBV30 and TRBJ1-2, with D perhaps matching TRBD1 (5 bases). Germline V gene lookup returns CDR1 GTSNPN and CDR2 SVGIG (reference sequence). The CDR3 consists of 16 residues. For the CDR3, the DNA is TGTGCCTGGAGGCACGACGGGAGCTGGGACTCCGCCGAGGCAGAGTTC. Protein product: CAWRHDGSWDSAEAEF.

This clonotype occurred many times. The chain is built from TRBV5-1 and TRBJ2-7, with 8 bases that match TRBD1. This CDR3 has 15 residues. Germline CDR1 reads SGHRS; CDR2 reads YFSETQ. V was clipped by 3 bases and J by 1 base; unmatched bases: 6. CDR3 residues: CASSWGDRSSYEQYF. The CDR3 nucleotides are TGCGCCAGCAGCTGGGGGGACAGGTCTTCCTACGAGCAGTACTTC.

The table lists this clonotype with many counts. The J gene is TRBJ2-5, the V gene TRBV14, with D hard to call. This CDR3 spans 13 amino acids. Between the trimmed V and J ends, which lost 4 bases and 2 bases, there was a span of 8 bases. Germline CDR1 reads SGHDN; CDR2 reads FVKESK. The CDR3 reads CASSRPLQETQYF. The DNA of the CDR3 is TGTGCCAGCAGCCGTCCTCTACAAGAGACCCAGTACTTC.

By frequency in the sample, this clonotype is large (0.1 to 1%). This chain connects TRBV3-1 to TRBJ2-3; 8 bases map to TRBD2. The J segment lost 0 bases and the V segment lost 4 bases, leaving 0 bases of the junction unmatched. Germline CDR1 LGHDT, CDR2 YNNKEL (reference sequence). CDR3 length: 14 residues. The CDR3 nucleotides read TGTGCCAGCAGCCCGGGGGGGAGCACAGATACGCAGTATTTT. Translation: CASSPGGSTDTQYF.

This clonotype was counted many times. This chain links TRBV24-1 with TRBJ1-6, with 7 nucleotides matching TRBD1. Per the germline V gene, CDR1 is KGHDR and CDR2 is SFDVKD. The CDR3 totals 13 residues. V shed 7 bases and J 13 bases; nucleotides not matched to a gene: 9. The DNA for the CDR3 is TGTGCCACCAGCCGGGACAGTGTATCGCCCCTCCACTTT. It translates to CATSRDSVSPLHF.

This clonotype was counted ten times or more. The chain combines TRBV28 with TRBJ2-2, with D unclear. V was clipped by 1 base and J by 6 bases, with 6 bases between them. There are 13 residues in the CDR3. CDR1 and CDR2 from the germline V gene are MDHEN and SYDVKM. The CDR3 loop reads CASSLFISGELFF. The CDR3 nucleotides are TGTGCCAGCAGTTTATTTATTTCCGGGGAGCTGTTTTTT.

In this sample, this clonotype turned up many times. The chain is built from TRBV19 and TRBJ1-5; D is possibly TRBD1 (5 bases). The CDR3 runs 18 residues. Trimming pared 4 bases from V and 2 bases from J, leaving 21 bases between. The germline gives CDR1 LNHDA, CDR2 SQIVND (reference sequence). DNA for the CDR3: TGTGCCAGTAGTACCTGGAGTTGGACAACGCGGGGCAATCAGCCCCAGCATTTT. Its protein product is CASSTWSWTTRGNQPQHF.